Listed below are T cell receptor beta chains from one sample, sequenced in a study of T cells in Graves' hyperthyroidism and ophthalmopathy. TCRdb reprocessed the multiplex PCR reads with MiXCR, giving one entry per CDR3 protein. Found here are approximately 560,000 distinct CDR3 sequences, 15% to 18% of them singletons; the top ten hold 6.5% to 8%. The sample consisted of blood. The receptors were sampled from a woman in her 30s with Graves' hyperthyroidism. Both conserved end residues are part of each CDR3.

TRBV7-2,CASSLEGRGFETQYF
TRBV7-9,CASSLDSHTYGYTF
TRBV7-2,CASSFSLIYEQYF
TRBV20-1,CSARSWTEDTEAFF
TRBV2,CASSPLRTEDGYTF
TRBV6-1,CASWRGVGNPETQYF
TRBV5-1,CASSLDMGDTQYF
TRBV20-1,CSARLRSGRTRSSYNEQFF
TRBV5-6,CASSPGQGRTGELFF
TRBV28,CASSQADTDTDTQYF
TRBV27,CASSPGLAGITDTQYF
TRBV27,CASSLSRATGELFF
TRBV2,CASSGTGGPEAFF
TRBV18,CASSPPVGDSHTEAFF
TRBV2,CASRDRGNQPQHF
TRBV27,CASSYLGGGTNYGYTF
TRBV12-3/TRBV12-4,CASSTASGSSYEQYF
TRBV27,CASGRDRNPGELFF
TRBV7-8,CASRLGQGASYEQYF
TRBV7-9,CASSLPAVVSSTDTQYF
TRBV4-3,CASSQDQGRFYGYTF
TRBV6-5,CASSSQRALEQYF
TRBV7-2,CASSPGTSGRVGGELFF
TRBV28,CASRVGSTVTEAFF
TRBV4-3,CASSHRPSGGPPPRYNEQFF
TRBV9,CASSVIGQFNTGELFF
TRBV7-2,CASSSDRESFSPLHF
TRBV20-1,CSVSPGVGGEQFF
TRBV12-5,CASSLGRASDTQYF
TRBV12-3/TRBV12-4,CASSKFPTEEETQYF
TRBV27,CASSPGTGYAGELFF
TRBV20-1,CSARRGRAVNEQFF
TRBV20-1,CSARGGLAESYEQYF
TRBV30,CAWSVGGGQPQHF
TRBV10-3,CAIGPNTEAFF
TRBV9,CASSVMSGTANTEAFF
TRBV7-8,CASSSSKTRPSTDTQYF
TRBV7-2,CASSVMGLNNYEQYF
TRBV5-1,CASSLDPQGYEQYF
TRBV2,CASRGGLYTF
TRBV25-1,CASSEYGREVMLAYNEQFF
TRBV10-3,CAISESDRPDEKLFF
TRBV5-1,CASSYPASPDIPTDTQYF
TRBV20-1,CSASRAGETDTQYF
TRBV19,CASSRGGQSYNEQFF
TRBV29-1,CSVGRGSSTDTQYF
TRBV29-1,CSVSFPVGSTDTQYF
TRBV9,CASSVASLPDTQYF
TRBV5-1,CASSGEFEQYF
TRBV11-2,CASSLGAPYNYGYTF
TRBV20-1,CSASESGAGVDTQYF
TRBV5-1,CASSSPSTGVETQYF
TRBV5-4,CASSLTQGGHYGYTF
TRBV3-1,CASSQDDRGEQFF